The rows below give T cell receptor beta chains drawn from one sample of a study of T cell responses to AZD1222 COVID-19 vaccine. Libraries were prepared by immunoSEQ multiplex PCR; TCRdb keeps only in-frame clonotypes and omits some of them. The table lists 150,000 to 180,000 clones, about nine tenths of them singletons. The source was peripheral blood, collected on day 0 of AZD1222 vaccination. These receptors were taken from an adult in good health. CDR3s include the opening cysteine and the closing phenylalanine or tryptophan. The D gene is left open where the match is weak. Part of the rows lack a size; the others show once, few, many or a class for expanded clones.

clone_size: .; j_call: TRBJ2-7; v_call: TRBV11-2; d_call: TRBD1; cdr3_aa: CASSQGQIYEQYF; cdr3_nt: TGTGCCAGCAGCCAGGGACAGATCTACGAGCAGTACTTC
clone_size: .; j_call: TRBJ2-3; v_call: TRBV4-1; d_call: .; cdr3_aa: CASSQDYPAAGTQYF; cdr3_nt: TGCGCCAGCAGCCAAGATTATCCGGCCGCCGGTACGCAGTATTTT
clone_size: .; j_call: TRBJ1-5; v_call: TRBV6-1; d_call: TRBD1; cdr3_aa: CASSDQTGLGNQPQHF; cdr3_nt: TGTGCCAGCAGTGACCAGACAGGGCTTGGAAATCAGCCCCAGCATTTT
clone_size: once; j_call: TRBJ2-5; v_call: TRBV6-5; d_call: TRBD2; cdr3_aa: CASSTRGGAQPQYF; cdr3_nt: TGTGCCAGCAGTACCCGCGGGGGGGCGCAGCCCCAGTACTTC
clone_size: .; j_call: TRBJ2-2; v_call: TRBV9; d_call: TRBD1; cdr3_aa: CASSVGTENTGELFF; cdr3_nt: TGTGCCAGCAGCGTTGGGACAGAGAACACCGGGGAGCTGTTTTTT
clone_size: .; j_call: TRBJ2-2; v_call: TRBV5-1; d_call: .; cdr3_aa: CASSEPTGELFF; cdr3_nt: TGCGCCAGCAGCGAGCCTACCGGGGAGCTGTTTTTT
clone_size: .; j_call: TRBJ1-3; v_call: TRBV6-5; d_call: TRBD1; cdr3_aa: CASSYSPGGGGNTIYF; cdr3_nt: TGTGCCAGCAGTTACTCACCAGGGGGTGGTGGAAACACCATATATTTT
clone_size: .; j_call: TRBJ2-1; v_call: TRBV7-2; d_call: .; cdr3_aa: CASSLEPGWRQFF; cdr3_nt: TGTGCCAGCAGCTTAGAGCCCGGCTGGCGACAGTTCTTC
clone_size: .; j_call: TRBJ2-7; v_call: TRBV11-2; d_call: .; cdr3_aa: CASSLITYEQYF; cdr3_nt: TGTGCCAGCAGCTTAATCACCTACGAGCAGTACTTC
clone_size: .; j_call: TRBJ2-3; v_call: TRBV3-1/TRBV3-2; d_call: .; cdr3_aa: CASSQDLGGNTDTQYF; cdr3_nt: TGTGCCAGCAGCCAAGATTTAGGGGGAAACACAGATACGCAGTATTTT
clone_size: .; j_call: TRBJ2-1; v_call: TRBV7-2; d_call: .; cdr3_aa: CASSPYGGTYNEQFF; cdr3_nt: TGTGCCAGCAGCCCCTACGGGGGAACCTACAATGAGCAGTTCTTC
clone_size: .; j_call: TRBJ1-2; v_call: TRBV10-3; d_call: .; cdr3_aa: CAISESTATNYGYTF; cdr3_nt: TGTGCCATCAGTGAGTCAACGGCAACTAACTATGGCTACACCTTC
clone_size: few; j_call: TRBJ1-3; v_call: TRBV9; d_call: .; cdr3_aa: CASSPFETGNTIYF; cdr3_nt: TGTGCCAGCAGCCCGTTTGAGACTGGAAACACCATATATTTT
clone_size: .; j_call: TRBJ1-6; v_call: TRBV10-1; d_call: TRBD1; cdr3_aa: CASSPDRRGSPLHF; cdr3_nt: TGCGCCAGCAGCCCGGACAGGCGGGGATCACCCCTCCACTTT
clone_size: .; j_call: TRBJ1-1; v_call: TRBV19; d_call: TRBD1; cdr3_aa: CASSIRTGNAEAFF; cdr3_nt: TGTGCCAGTAGTATCAGGACAGGTAACGCTGAAGCTTTCTTT
clone_size: .; j_call: TRBJ1-5; v_call: TRBV6-7; d_call: TRBD1; cdr3_aa: CASTLIESVGGCPNQPQHF; cdr3_nt: TGTGCCAGCACCCTGATCGAATCGGTAGGGGGCTGCCCAAATCAGCCCCAGCATTTT
clone_size: .; j_call: TRBJ2-7; v_call: TRBV11-2; d_call: TRBD1; cdr3_aa: CASSLFPGTAYEQYF; cdr3_nt: TGTGCCAGCAGCTTATTTCCCGGGACAGCCTACGAGCAGTACTTC
clone_size: .; j_call: TRBJ2-7; v_call: TRBV13; d_call: .; cdr3_aa: CASSASPDRTSYEQYF; cdr3_nt: TGTGCCAGCAGCGCCAGCCCAGACAGGACCTCCTACGAGCAGTACTTC
clone_size: .; j_call: TRBJ1-6; v_call: TRBV6-5; d_call: .; cdr3_aa: CASNLNAQSPLHF; cdr3_nt: TGTGCCAGCAACCTAAACGCACAATCACCCCTCCACTTT
clone_size: .; j_call: TRBJ2-7; v_call: TRBV18; d_call: .; cdr3_aa: CASSPRTEGEQYF; cdr3_nt: TGTGCCAGCTCACCTAGGACGGAAGGGGAGCAGTACTTC
clone_size: .; j_call: TRBJ2-7; v_call: TRBV5-5; d_call: TRBD1; cdr3_aa: CASSRQGAAEQYF; cdr3_nt: TGTGCCAGCAGCCGACAGGGGGCAGCCGAGCAGTACTTC
clone_size: .; j_call: TRBJ1-2; v_call: TRBV28; d_call: .; cdr3_aa: CASSPPTEAGYTF; cdr3_nt: TGTGCCAGCAGTCCCCCTACAGAGGCGGGCTACACCTTC
clone_size: .; j_call: TRBJ2-1; v_call: TRBV20-1; d_call: .; cdr3_aa: CSASDGAEQFF; cdr3_nt: TGCAGTGCCTCGGATGGCGCTGAGCAGTTCTTC
clone_size: .; j_call: TRBJ2-2; v_call: TRBV5-1; d_call: .; cdr3_aa: CASSLEVANGELFF; cdr3_nt: TGCGCCAGCAGCTTGGAGGTAGCTAACGGGGAGCTGTTTTTT
clone_size: .; j_call: TRBJ2-7; v_call: TRBV3-1/TRBV3-2; d_call: .; cdr3_aa: CASTSQGLYEQYF; cdr3_nt: TGTGCCAGCACCTCACAGGGATTGTACGAGCAGTACTTC
clone_size: .; j_call: TRBJ2-7; v_call: TRBV11-2; d_call: .; cdr3_aa: CASSFLVSSYEQYF; cdr3_nt: TGTGCCAGCAGCTTTTTGGTGAGCTCCTACGAGCAGTACTTC
clone_size: .; j_call: TRBJ1-3; v_call: TRBV20-1; d_call: .; cdr3_aa: CSARARNTIYF; cdr3_nt: TGCAGTGCTAGGGCGAGAAACACCATATATTTT
clone_size: few; j_call: TRBJ2-5; v_call: TRBV5-1; d_call: TRBD2; cdr3_aa: CASSSQSGGAETQYF; cdr3_nt: TGCGCCAGCAGCTCCCAGAGCGGGGGGGCGGAGACCCAGTACTTC
clone_size: .; j_call: TRBJ1-2; v_call: TRBV6-5; d_call: TRBD1; cdr3_aa: CASTPRTGDYGYTF; cdr3_nt: TGTGCCAGCACTCCCCGGACAGGGGACTATGGCTACACCTTC
clone_size: .; j_call: TRBJ1-5; v_call: TRBV28; d_call: TRBD1; cdr3_aa: CASSLTKVSGGHQPQHF; cdr3_nt: TGTGCCAGCAGTTTAACTAAGGTTTCAGGGGGCCATCAGCCCCAGCATTTT
clone_size: few; j_call: TRBJ1-2; v_call: TRBV3-1/TRBV3-2; d_call: .; cdr3_aa: CASSSPGQVNYGYTF; cdr3_nt: TGTGCCAGCAGCAGCCCCGGGCAGGTGAACTATGGCTACACCTTC
clone_size: .; j_call: TRBJ2-7; v_call: TRBV7-2; d_call: .; cdr3_aa: CASSLATEFYEQYF; cdr3_nt: TGTGCCAGCAGCTTAGCTACGGAGTTTTACGAGCAGTACTTC
clone_size: .; j_call: TRBJ2-1; v_call: TRBV5-5; d_call: TRBD1; cdr3_aa: CASSLTLQGAGYNEQFF; cdr3_nt: TGTGCCAGCAGCTTGACCTTACAGGGGGCGGGCTACAATGAGCAGTTCTTC
clone_size: .; j_call: TRBJ1-2; v_call: TRBV4-2; d_call: .; cdr3_aa: CASSPQTGSYGYTF; cdr3_nt: TGTGCCAGCAGCCCCCAGACAGGCTCCTATGGCTACACCTTC
clone_size: .; j_call: TRBJ1-2; v_call: TRBV7-2; d_call: .; cdr3_aa: CASSSTGMDYGYTF; cdr3_nt: TGTGCCAGCAGCTCAACAGGGATGGACTATGGCTACACCTTC
clone_size: .; j_call: TRBJ1-1; v_call: TRBV7-5; d_call: .; cdr3_aa: CARSLPPGWDTEAFF; cdr3_nt: TGTGCCAGAAGCCTACCGCCGGGGTGGGACACTGAAGCTTTCTTT
clone_size: .; j_call: TRBJ1-1; v_call: TRBV20-1; d_call: TRBD1; cdr3_aa: CSASPGGPEAFF; cdr3_nt: TGCAGTGCTAGTCCAGGGGGCCCTGAAGCTTTCTTT
clone_size: .; j_call: TRBJ2-5; v_call: TRBV27; d_call: TRBD1; cdr3_aa: CASSKGQAETQYF; cdr3_nt: TGTGCCAGCAGTAAAGGACAGGCGGAGACCCAGTACTTC
clone_size: .; j_call: TRBJ2-5; v_call: TRBV7-3; d_call: .; cdr3_aa: CASSPICGDQETQYF; cdr3_nt: TGTGCCAGCAGCCCTATCTGCGGGGACCAAGAGACCCAGTACTTC
clone_size: .; j_call: TRBJ2-7; v_call: TRBV18; d_call: .; cdr3_aa: CASSPGGGQQANYEQYF; cdr3_nt: TGTGCCAGCTCACCTGGGGGGGGACAGCAGGCCAACTACGAGCAGTACTTC